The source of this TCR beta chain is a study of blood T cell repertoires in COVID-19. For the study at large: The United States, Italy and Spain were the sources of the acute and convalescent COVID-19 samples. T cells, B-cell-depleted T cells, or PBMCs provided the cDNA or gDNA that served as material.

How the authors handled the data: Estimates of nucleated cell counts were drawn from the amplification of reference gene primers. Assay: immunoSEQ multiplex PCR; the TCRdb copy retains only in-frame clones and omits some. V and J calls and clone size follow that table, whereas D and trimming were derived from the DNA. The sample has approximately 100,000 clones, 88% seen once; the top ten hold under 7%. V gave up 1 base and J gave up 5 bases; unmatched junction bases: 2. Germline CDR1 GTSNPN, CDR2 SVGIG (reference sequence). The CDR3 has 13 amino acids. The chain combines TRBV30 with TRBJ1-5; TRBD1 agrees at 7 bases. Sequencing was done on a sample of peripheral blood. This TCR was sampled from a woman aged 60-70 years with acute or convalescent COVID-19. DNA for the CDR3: TGTGCCTGGAGTGGTGGGACAGATCAGCCCCAGCATTTT. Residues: CAWSGGTDQPQHF.